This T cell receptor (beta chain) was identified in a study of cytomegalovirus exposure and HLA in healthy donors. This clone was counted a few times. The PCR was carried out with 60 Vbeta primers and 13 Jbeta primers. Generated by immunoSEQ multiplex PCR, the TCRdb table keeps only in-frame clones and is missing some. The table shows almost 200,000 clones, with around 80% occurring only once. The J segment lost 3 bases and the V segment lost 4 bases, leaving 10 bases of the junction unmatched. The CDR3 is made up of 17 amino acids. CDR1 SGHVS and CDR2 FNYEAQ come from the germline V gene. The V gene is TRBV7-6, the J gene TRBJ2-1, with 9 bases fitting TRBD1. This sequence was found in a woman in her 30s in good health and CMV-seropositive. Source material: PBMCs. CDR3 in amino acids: CASSYSSGQGLYNEQFF. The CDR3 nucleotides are TGTGCCAGCAGCTATAGCTCGGGACAGGGCCTCTACAATGAGCAGTTCTTC.